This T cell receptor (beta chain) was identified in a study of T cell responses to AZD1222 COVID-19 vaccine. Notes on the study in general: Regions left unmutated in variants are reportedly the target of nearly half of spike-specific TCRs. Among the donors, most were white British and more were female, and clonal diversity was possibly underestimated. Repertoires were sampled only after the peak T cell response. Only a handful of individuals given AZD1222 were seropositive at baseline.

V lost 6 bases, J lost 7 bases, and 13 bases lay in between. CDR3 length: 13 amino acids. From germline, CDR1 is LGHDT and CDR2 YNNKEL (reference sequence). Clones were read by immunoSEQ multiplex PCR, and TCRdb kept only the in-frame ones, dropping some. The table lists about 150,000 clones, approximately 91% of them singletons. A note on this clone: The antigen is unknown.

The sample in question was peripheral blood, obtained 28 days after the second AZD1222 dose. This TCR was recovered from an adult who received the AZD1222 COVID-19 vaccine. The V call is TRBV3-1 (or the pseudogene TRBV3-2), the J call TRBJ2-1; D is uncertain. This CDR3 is CASSDRQSNEQFF. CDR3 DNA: TGTGCCAGCAGTGACCGCCAAAGTAATGAGCAGTTCTTC.